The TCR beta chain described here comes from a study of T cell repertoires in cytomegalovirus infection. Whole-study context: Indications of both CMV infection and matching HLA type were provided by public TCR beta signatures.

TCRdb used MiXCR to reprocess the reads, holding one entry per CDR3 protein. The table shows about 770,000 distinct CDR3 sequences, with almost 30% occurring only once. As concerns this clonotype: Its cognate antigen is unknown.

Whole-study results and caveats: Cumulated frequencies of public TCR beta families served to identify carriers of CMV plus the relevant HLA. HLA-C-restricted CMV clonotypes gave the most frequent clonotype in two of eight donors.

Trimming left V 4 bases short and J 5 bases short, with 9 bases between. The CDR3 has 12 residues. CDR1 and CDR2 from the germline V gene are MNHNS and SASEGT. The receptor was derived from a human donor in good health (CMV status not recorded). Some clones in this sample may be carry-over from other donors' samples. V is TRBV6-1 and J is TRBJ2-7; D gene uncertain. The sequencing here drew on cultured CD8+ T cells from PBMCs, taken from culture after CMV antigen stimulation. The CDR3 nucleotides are TGTGCCAGCAGTGGGAACGGCCACGAGCAGTACTTC. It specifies CASSGNGHEQYF.